This is a list of T cell receptor beta chains from one sample in a study of regulatory T cells in long-lasting Graves disease. MiXCR, run by TCRdb on the multiplex PCR reads, gives a single entry per CDR3 protein. The data contain 400,000 to 550,000 distinct CDR3 sequences, less than 20% of them singletons. These data are also associated with another study on T cells in Graves' hyperthyroidism and ophthalmopathy.

The specimen comprised peripheral blood mononuclear cells (PBMCs), sampled at new diagnosis, from a patient treated with antithyroid drugs. The source is a woman under 30 with Graves disease. Both conserved end residues are part of each CDR3. The D gene is left open where the match is weak. Part of the rows lack a size; the others show once, few, many or a class for expanded clones.

D	size	J	V	DNA	CDR3
TRBD1	few	TRBJ2-1	TRBV5-1	TGCGCCAGCAGCCGGGACAGCTCCTACGAGCAGTTCTTC	CASSRDSSYEQFF
-	few	TRBJ1-6	TRBV4-3	TGCGCCAGCAGCCAAGAAGGGAGTAGGAATTCACCCCTCCACTTT	CASSQEGSRNSPLHF
TRBD2	few	TRBJ2-4	TRBV20-1	TGCAGTGCTAGCCCTAGTAGCGGGCGGGGGGCCAAAAACATTCAGTACTTC	CSASPSSGRGAKNIQYF
TRBD2	-	TRBJ2-3	TRBV10-3	TGTGCCATCAGTAACGGTGGCCAAGCGGGAGGCACAGATACGCAGTATTTT	CAISNGGQAGGTDTQYF
-	many	TRBJ2-7	TRBV6-1	TGTGCCAGTAGAGCAACAGGGAACTACGAGCAGTACTTC	CASRATGNYEQYF
TRBD2	few	TRBJ2-1	TRBV6-5	TGTGCCAGCAGTTTCGGCGGGAGGGCCTTATCGATGGATGAGCAGTTCTTC	CASSFGGRALSMDEQFF
-	many	TRBJ2-5	TRBV12-3/TRBV12-4	TGTGCCAGCAGTTTTGGGGGGACGGAGACCCAGTACTTC	CASSFGGTETQYF
TRBD2	-	TRBJ2-3	TRBV6-2/TRBV6-3	TGTGCCAGCAGCCAATTAGCGGGATCCTCAGATACGCAGTATTTT	CASSQLAGSSDTQYF
TRBD1	many	TRBJ1-2	TRBV28	TGTGCCAGCAGTATAAGGACAGGGCCCTATGGCTACACCTTC	CASSIRTGPYGYTF
TRBD2	many	TRBJ2-7	TRBV27	TGTGCCAGCAGGGGATTGCGGGAGCGGAACGGCGAGCAGTACTTC	CASRGLRERNGEQYF
TRBD1	many	TRBJ2-7	TRBV10-3	TGTGCCATCAGTGGGGGACAGGGATCCTACGAGCAGTACTTC	CAISGGQGSYEQYF
-	few	TRBJ1-3	TRBV20-1	TGCAGTGCTAGAGATCGACACGTCCCAATGGGGACCATATATTTT	CSARDRHVPMGTIYF
-	-	TRBJ2-7	TRBV19	TGTGCCAGTAGTCGGGTTAACAATGAGCAGTACTTC	CASSRVNNEQYF
-	many	TRBJ2-5	TRBV2	TGTGCCAGCAGTGAAGAGACAGGAGCTTTCCAAGAGACCCAGTACTTC	CASSEETGAFQETQYF
-	few	TRBJ2-1	TRBV20-1	TGCAGTGCCGGTGGATTCGTCTACAATGAGCAGTTCTTC	CSAGGFVYNEQFF
-	-	TRBJ1-5	TRBV28	TGTGCCAGCAGTTTAACAGGGCCTGTGTATGGTGAGCTCCAGCATTTT	CASSLTGPVYGELQHF
-	-	TRBJ2-3	TRBV20-1	TGCAGTGCTAGATTTGGGGCGGGCGGAATAGACACAGATACGCAGTATTTT	CSARFGAGGIDTDTQYF
TRBD2	few	TRBJ2-7	TRBV20-1	TGCAGTGCTAGCGATGGGACTAGCGGGAATATATACGAGCAGTACTTC	CSASDGTSGNIYEQYF
TRBD1	many	TRBJ2-1	TRBV10-3	TGTGCCATCAGTGGGGGACAGGGGGGCTTCAATGAGCAGTTCTTC	CAISGGQGGFNEQFF
-	many	TRBJ2-7	TRBV28	TGTGCCAGCAGGGCAGGGGCGGAGGGGTTCTACGAGCAGTACTTC	CASRAGAEGFYEQYF
-	many	TRBJ1-1	TRBV3-1	TGTGCCAGCAGCCAAGCTACAGGGTCAGAAGCTTTCTTT	CASSQATGSEAFF
TRBD2	many	TRBJ2-7	TRBV29-1	TGCAGCGTTGAAGCCGGCACCGCCGGAGCGGGAATCTACGAGCAGTACTTC	CSVEAGTAGAGIYEQYF
-	-	TRBJ2-7	TRBV20-1	TGCAGTGCTAGAAGCGGTCGGGGACCCTACGAGCAGTACTTC	CSARSGRGPYEQYF
-	few	TRBJ2-7	TRBV15	TGTGCCACCAGCAGAGATGCAACGGGAGTAGGCTACGAGCAGTACTTC	CATSRDATGVGYEQYF
TRBD2	many	TRBJ2-3	TRBV7-2	TGTGCCAGCAGCTTAGTGGCAACCGGGGGGACAGATACGCAGTATTTT	CASSLVATGGTDTQYF
-	many	TRBJ2-1	TRBV3-1	TGTGCCAGCAGCCAGTCGGGACAAACCCTCTACAATGAGCAGTTCTTC	CASSQSGQTLYNEQFF
-	-	TRBJ1-4	TRBV6-1	TGTGCCAGCAGAACGCCGCGAGACAGAAGTAATGAAAAACTGTTTTTT	CASRTPRDRSNEKLFF
TRBD2	many	TRBJ2-7	TRBV5-1	TGCGCCAGCAGCTTGGCCCGGACTAGAGAGACCGGATACGAGCAGTACTTC	CASSLARTRETGYEQYF
-	many	TRBJ2-7	TRBV28	TGTGCCAGCAGCGGACCCGGGACAAGAGGCTCCTACGAGCAGTACTTC	CASSGPGTRGSYEQYF
-	-	TRBJ2-4	TRBV19	TGTGCCAGTAGTATTCTTCCCCGGACGGGAGTGGGGGACATTCAGTACTTC	CASSILPRTGVGDIQYF
-	many	TRBJ2-3	TRBV11-3	TGTGCCAGCAGCTCCCACTCTAGGGAGGAAGATACGCAGTATTTT	CASSSHSREEDTQYF
-	-	TRBJ2-6	TRBV6-5	TGTGCCAGCAGTTACTTGGGCAGGGGAGGGGCCAACGTCCTGACTTTC	CASSYLGRGGANVLTF
-	many	TRBJ2-5	TRBV7-3	TGTGCCAGCAGCTGGGGCACAGGGGAGGGAGAGACCCAGTACTTC	CASSWGTGEGETQYF
-	few	TRBJ2-7	TRBV4-1	TGCGCCAGCAGCCAAGATCGCACAACCTACGAGCAGTACTTC	CASSQDRTTYEQYF
TRBD2	many	TRBJ2-7	TRBV6-1	TGTGCCAGCAGCCCCAGCGGGGGTGACTACGAGCAGTACTTC	CASSPSGGDYEQYF
-	many	TRBJ2-1	TRBV28	TGTGCCTCTAAAAGCGCTCATGAGCAGTTCTTC	CASKSAHEQFF
-	many	TRBJ2-7	TRBV6-2/TRBV6-3	TGTGCCAGCAGTTACCTCAACGAGCAGTACTTC	CASSYLNEQYF
TRBD2	few	TRBJ2-5	TRBV6-1	TGTGCCAGCATGGGACGGGGGGAGGGCCTAGAGACCCAGTACTTC	CASMGRGEGLETQYF
TRBD1	many	TRBJ1-6	TRBV2	TGTGCCAGCAGTGACGACAGGGGACGGAATTCACCCCTCCACTTT	CASSDDRGRNSPLHF
-	few	TRBJ1-1	TRBV18	TGTGCCAGCTCGGCCGGAGGGGGGAACACTGAAGCTTTCTTT	CASSAGGGNTEAFF
TRBD1	few	TRBJ1-1	TRBV6-1	TGTGCCAGCAGTGAACGATGGGACAGGGCTGATATGAACACTGAAGCTTTCTTT	CASSERWDRADMNTEAFF
-	many	TRBJ2-5	TRBV6-2/TRBV6-3	TGTGCCAGCAGTTACCGTGGGGTTAGGGCACTGGAGACCCAGTACTTC	CASSYRGVRALETQYF
-	many	TRBJ2-7	TRBV7-9	TGTGCCAGCAGCCCCCTTAGCGAGCAGTACTTC	CASSPLSEQYF
TRBD1	-	TRBJ1-2	TRBV5-1	TGCGCCAGCAGCTTGGATGGTTCTACAGGGGGCTACTATGGCTACACCTTC	CASSLDGSTGGYYGYTF
TRBD1	few	TRBJ1-4	TRBV7-9	TGTGCCAGCGGCCGACAGGGGACAAATGAAAAACTGTTTTTT	CASGRQGTNEKLFF
-	many	TRBJ1-1	TRBV3-1	TGTGCCAGCAGCCAATACGGCAGTAAGAACACTGAAGCTTTCTTT	CASSQYGSKNTEAFF
-	-	TRBJ1-1	TRBV29-1	TGCAGCGTCCAGGGTACTGAAGCTTTCTTT	CSVQGTEAFF
-	many	TRBJ1-2	TRBV5-6	TGTGCCAGCAGCCTAACCCCATTGGCTGGCTACACCTTC	CASSLTPLAGYTF
-	many	TRBJ1-1	TRBV28	TGTGCCAGCAGTTTAGTCGCGGGAGGGACTGAAGCTTTCTTT	CASSLVAGGTEAFF
-	few	TRBJ2-7	TRBV28	TGTGCCAGCAGATCCGTAGTTCACGAGCAGTACTTC	CASRSVVHEQYF
TRBD2	many	TRBJ2-1	TRBV27	TGTGCCAGCAGTCTCCGGACTAGCGGGGACCCCTACAATGAGCAGTTCTTC	CASSLRTSGDPYNEQFF
-	many	TRBJ1-1	TRBV11-2	TGTGCCAGCAGCTTCGGGACCGAGAACACTGAAGCTTTCTTT	CASSFGTENTEAFF
TRBD1	few	TRBJ2-7	TRBV25-1	TGTGCCAGCAGAAAACCGGGACAGTTCTACGAGCAGTACTTC	CASRKPGQFYEQYF
TRBD1	few	TRBJ2-1	TRBV7-9	TGTGCCAGCAGCTTAGTCGCCGGGACAGGACGGGATGAGCAGTTCTTC	CASSLVAGTGRDEQFF
-	-	TRBJ2-1	TRBV3-1	TGTGCCAGCAGTACAGGTTGGAACTCCCGACAGTTCTTC	CASSTGWNSRQFF
-	many	TRBJ2-7	TRBV30	TGTGCCTGGAATCCGGGAGTAGGCGAGCAGTACTTC	CAWNPGVGEQYF
-	many	TRBJ2-3	TRBV27	TGTGCCAGCAGTTTACGGCAGGGGATGGGCACAGATACGCAGTATTTT	CASSLRQGMGTDTQYF
TRBD2	few	TRBJ2-1	TRBV4-1	TGCGCCAGCAGCCCACGCGGGGCTAGCGGGCTCGGGGGTGAGCAGTTCTTC	CASSPRGASGLGGEQFF
-	many	TRBJ2-5	TRBV6-2/TRBV6-3	TGTGCCAGCAGTCTAGGGTGGAGAGGAGAGACCCAGTACTTC	CASSLGWRGETQYF
-	few	TRBJ2-5	TRBV30	TGTGCCTGGAGTACGTTAGTCCGGGAGACCCAGTACTTC	CAWSTLVRETQYF